Each of the 28 T cell receptor beta chains below was sequenced from the same sample in a study of blood T cells in healthy people across ages. The authors ran a second PCR of about 7 to 12 cycles using a sample-barcoded 5' primer and a J-beta primer mix. TCRdb reprocessed the 5' RACE reads via MiXCR and lists one record per CDR3 protein. In the table there are under 2 million distinct CDR3 sequences, roughly 30% of which are singletons. The source material was blood. Every receptor here comes from a woman in her thirties in good health.

Comments on this clonotype: A much larger clone lies one base from this, so it may be a read error. The chain recombines TRBV20-1 with TRBJ2-3; D not certain. Germline CDR1 DFQATT, CDR2 SNEGSKA (reference sequence). Trimming cost V 4 bases and J 2 bases, with 4 bases left between them. There are 11 residues in the CDR3. Here the CDR3 DNA reads TGCAGTGCTAAAGTCACAGATACGCAGTATTTT. Its protein product is CSAKVTDTQYF.

The chain combines TRBV4-1 with TRBJ2-1, with D uncertain. The CDR3 contains 17 residues. In germline, CDR1 is MGHRA, CDR2 YSYEKL. Trimming removed 3 bases from V and 4 bases from J, with 19 bases in between. The CDR3 DNA sequence: TGCGCCAGCAGCCACCCCGTAGGGCTAACGGCTTACAATGAGCAGTTCTTC. Residues: CASSHPVGLTAYNEQFF.

The V call is TRBV28, the J call TRBJ2-3; TRBD2 matches 7 bases. J was trimmed by 0 bases and V by 6 bases; bases with no gene match: 15. The CDR3 runs to 18 residues. Germline assignment: CDR1 MDHEN and CDR2 SYDVKM. CDR3 protein: CASSPPLGERGSTDTQYF. As DNA, the CDR3 is TGTGCCAGCAGCCCGCCCTTGGGAGAGCGGGGTAGCACAGATACGCAGTATTTT.

The sample holds many counts of this clonotype. The chain joins TRBV15 to TRBJ2-5; D gene unclear. CDR3 length equals 16 residues. Trimming removed 0 bases at V and 1 base at J, with 12 bases between. Germline lookup yields CDR1 LNHNV and CDR2 YYDKDF (reference sequence). CDR3 residues: CATSRENSGFQETQYF. As DNA, the CDR3 is TGTGCCACCAGCAGAGAGAATTCCGGGTTCCAAGAGACCCAGTACTTC.

Turning to this clonotype: With a much larger clone just one base away, this may be a read error. CDR3 sequence: CASSWGGNERFF. The CDR3 DNA sequence: TGTGCCAGCAGTTGGGGTGGAAATGAGCGGTTCTTC. V usage is TRBV6-2 or TRBV6-3 and J usage is TRBJ2-1; D unresolved. The CDR3 has 12 residues. Germline CDR1 reads MNHEY; CDR2 reads SVGEGT.

As concerns this clonotype: The junction does not match germline at one end; this may be a read error. The chain combines TRBV3-1 with TRBJ2-1, with D possibly being TRBD2 (6 bases). Germline CDR1 LGHDT, CDR2 YNNKEL (reference sequence). This CDR3 spans 17 amino acids. The CDR3 loop is CTSSQEESGGSYNEQFF. CDR3 DNA sequence: TGTACCAGCAGCCAAGAGGAGAGCGGAGGGTCCTACAATGAGCAGTTCTTC.

This clonotype showed up just once. This rearrangement joins TRBV2 to TRBJ1-1; the D gene is possibly TRBD1 (6 bases). Per the germline V gene, CDR1 is SNHLY and CDR2 is FYNNEI. This CDR3 is 14 amino acids long. V was shortened by 7 bases and J by 4 bases, with 16 bases between the two germline ends. Here the CDR3 DNA reads TGTGCCAGCAAAAGGGGCCAGGGGAGCACTGAAGCTTTCTTT. Protein product: CASKRGQGSTEAFF.

On this clonotype itself: Possible read error: a much larger clone is one base away. This chain links TRBV29-1 with TRBJ2-1; D is unclear. The germline V gene encodes CDR1 SQVTM and CDR2 ANQGSEA. This CDR3 is 12 amino acids long. CDR3 sequence: CSVGINSLEQVF. For the CDR3, the DNA is TGCAGCGTCGGAATAAACAGCCTGGAGCAGGTCTTC.

On this clonotype: A read error may produce the germline difference seen at one junction end. The J gene is TRBJ2-6, the V gene TRBV6-1, with D tentatively TRBD1 or TRBD2 (5 bases each). Germline lookup yields CDR1 MNHNS and CDR2 SASEGT. CDR3 size: 17 residues. CDR3 nucleotides: TGTGCCGGCAGGGATATGAGGGGCATCTCTGGGGCCAACGTCCTGACTTTC. Translating it yields CAGRDMRGISGANVLTF.

This clonotype was seen ten or more times. V usage is TRBV29-1 and J usage is TRBJ2-7, with TRBD1 matching 10 bases. V was pared by 4 bases and J by 3 bases, with 3 bases of the junction left unmatched. The length of the CDR3 is 13 residues. In germline, CDR1 is SQVTM, CDR2 ANQGSEA. The CDR3 DNA sequence: TGCAGCGTTGTTCGGACAGGGGGCTACGAGCAGTACTTC. Translating it yields CSVVRTGGYEQYF.

The V and J genes are TRBV10-3 and TRBJ2-7; 8 bases align to TRBD1. Germline values: CDR1 ENHRY, CDR2 SYGVKD. The CDR3 extends over 13 amino acids. Losses at the gene ends were 6 bases for V and 3 bases for J; bases not matched to a gene: 4. The CDR3: CAISTQGVYEQYF. The CDR3 nucleotides are TGTGCCATCAGCACACAGGGGGTCTACGAGCAGTACTTC.

This chain uses TRBV7-9 with TRBJ2-3, with 10 bases aligning to TRBD1. The CDR3 sequence is 15 residues long. V lost 6 bases to trimming and J lost 6 bases; unmatched junction nucleotides: 9. Germline CDR1 is SEHNR and CDR2 is FQNEAQ (reference sequence). CDR3 in amino acids: CASSSRDRGIDTQYF. The CDR3 DNA reads as TGTGCCAGCAGTTCCCGGGACAGGGGAATTGATACGCAGTATTTT.

In this sample, this clonotype turned up a few times. DNA for the CDR3: TGTGCCAGCAAGGTAGTCGAGGGCTACGAGCAGTACTTC. This gives the protein CASKVVEGYEQYF. This chain joins TRBV2 and TRBJ2-7, with D perhaps matching TRBD2 (5 bases). In germline, CDR1 is SNHLY, CDR2 FYNNEI. Trimming took 7 bases from V and 3 from J, leaving 13 bases between them. CDR3 size: 13 residues. The full variable domain, with the rest looked up from reference TRBV2 and TRBJ2-7, is EPEVTQTPSHQVTQMGQEVILRCVPISNHLYFYWYRQILGQKVEFLVSFYNNEISEKSEIFDDQFSVERPDGSNFTLKIRSTKLEDSAMYFCASKVVEGYEQYFGPGTRLTVT.

The chain couples TRBV9 to TRBJ2-7; D assignment may be TRBD1 or TRBD2 (5 bases each). The CDR3 is 16 residues long. V was shortened by 1 base and J by 10 bases, with 24 bases between the two germline ends. Germline V gene lookup returns CDR1 SGDLS and CDR2 YYNGEE. The CDR3 loop reads CASSVTDRGLQEIQYF. The CDR3 nucleotides are TGTGCCAGCAGCGTAACGGATCGGGGCCTTCAAGAGATCCAGTACTTC.

This clonotype was seen more than once but under ten times. CDR3 protein: CASSIGPEGPQYF. The CDR3 DNA reads TGTGCCAGCAGCATTGGACCTGAGGGACCGCAGTACTTC. This chain connects TRBV7-9 to TRBJ2-7; perhaps D is TRBD1 or TRBD2 (5 bases each). V lost 5 bases and J 9 bases, leaving 17 bases between the germline ends. Germline CDR1 and CDR2: SEHNR and FQNEAQ (reference sequence). The CDR3 covers 13 residues. The variable domain in full, with the rest retrieved from reference TRBV7-9 and TRBJ2-7, is DTGVSQNPRHKITKRGQNVTFRCDPISEHNRLYWYRQTLGQGPEFLTYFQNEAQLEKSRLLSDRFSAERPKGSFSTLEIQRTEQGDSAMYLCASSIGPEGPQYFGPGTRLTVT.

The V and J genes are TRBV10-3 and TRBJ2-3; tentatively, D is TRBD1 or TRBD2 (5 bases each). V lost 11 bases to trimming and J lost 1 base, with 16 bases between them. Germline assignment: CDR1 ENHRY and CDR2 SYGVKD. CDR3 length equals 14 residues. CDR3 sequence: CAFRDGGGTDTQYF. CDR3 DNA: TGTGCCTTCCGAGATGGGGGAGGCACAGATACGCAGTATTTT.

A few counts support this clonotype. V gene TRBV25-1 combines with J gene TRBJ1-2, with D possibly TRBD1 on 5 matching bases. The V gene's germline CDR1 is MGHDK and CDR2 SYGVNS. The CDR3 is made up of 11 amino acids. The V end was cut by 8 bases, the J end by 4 bases, with 8 bases between. CDR3 nucleotides: TGTGCCAGCGAAGGGGTCTATGGCTACACCTTC. Amino acid sequence: CASEGVYGYTF.

Only a few counts were recorded for this clonotype. The chain joins TRBV5-1 to TRBJ2-1; 9 positions agree with TRBD2. CDR1 SGHRS and CDR2 YFSETQ come from the germline V gene. CDR3 length equals 16 residues. Trimming removed 4 bases from V and 2 bases from J; junction bases left unmatched: 7. CDR3 nucleotides: TGCGCCAGCAGCACCGGGACTAGCAGCCCCTACAATGAGCAGTTCTTC. This encodes CASSTGTSSPYNEQFF.

This clonotype was picked up many times. The gene calls are TRBV20-1 and TRBJ2-7; the match to TRBD1 covers 7 bases. Trimming took 3 bases from V and 3 from J; bases not matched to a gene: 5. CDR3 length: 13 residues. Germline V gene data show CDR1 as DFQATT and CDR2 as SNEGSKA (reference sequence). The CDR3 region is CSASEGAGYEQYF. CDR3 DNA: TGCAGTGCTAGTGAGGGGGCAGGCTACGAGCAGTACTTC.

To note about this clonotype: A much bigger clone sits one base away, suggesting this may be a read error. The chain uses TRBV7-8 and TRBJ1-5; a possible D gene is TRBD1 (5 bases). Germline-derived CDR1 and CDR2 are SGHVS and FQNEAQ. The CDR3 contains 14 residues. The DNA for the CDR3 is TGTGCGGCGGGGGGTGACCATAGCAATCAGCCCCGGCATTTT. Protein product: CAAGGDHSNQPRHF.

The sample holds many counts of this clonotype. The chain links TRBV13 to TRBJ2-3; D might be TRBD1 or TRBD2, each matching 5 bases. Germline CDR1 is PRHDT and CDR2 is FYEKMQ (reference sequence). The CDR3 extends over 15 amino acids. V was trimmed by 5 bases and J by 1 base, leaving 13 bases between them. As DNA, the CDR3 is TGTGCCAGCAGCCCACCTGGGGGTCGCACAGATACGCAGTATTTT. Translating it yields CASSPPGGRTDTQYF.

The genes are TRBV9 and TRBJ1-2; perhaps TRBD1 as D (6 bases). This CDR3 has 14 amino acids. In germline, CDR1 is SGDLS, CDR2 YYNGEE. With 4 bases removed from V and 3 bases from J, the gap between germline ends came to 13 bases. The CDR3 spells CASSLRQADYGYTF. Written as DNA, the CDR3 is TGTGCCAGCAGCCTCCGACAGGCTGACTATGGCTACACCTTC.

This clonotype was seen only a few times. This chain uses TRBV2 with TRBJ2-5; D could derive from TRBD1 or TRBD2 (5 bases each). CDR3 length: 15 amino acids. Between the trimmed V and J ends, which lost 3 bases and 5 bases, there was a span of 16 bases. Germline loops: CDR1 SNHLY, CDR2 FYNNEI. CDR3 loop: CASSDPGRTRETQYF. The CDR3 DNA is TGTGCCAGCAGTGATCCGGGACGTACTAGGGAGACCCAGTACTTC.

This chain uses TRBV18 with TRBJ2-3; D is perhaps TRBD1 (5 bases). The CDR3 is 13 amino acids. V was trimmed by 3 bases and J by 5 bases, leaving 9 bases between them. Germline V gene data show CDR1 as KGHSH and CDR2 as LQKENI. The CDR3 loop reads CASSPSREDTQYF. The CDR3 nucleotides are TGTGCCAGCTCACCCTCCAGGGAAGATACGCAGTATTTT. Full variable domain (rest looked up from reference TRBV18 and TRBJ2-3): NAGVMQNPRHLVRRRGQEARLRCSPMKGHSHVYWYRQLPEEGLKFMVYLQKENIIDESGMPKERFSAEFPKEGPSILRIQQVVRGDSAAYFCASSPSREDTQYFGPGTRLTVL.

This clonotype was seen a few times. The genes are TRBV10-2 and TRBJ2-3, with 11 bases lining up with TRBD2. Germline CDR1 is WSHSY and CDR2 is SAAADI. V shed 2 bases, J shed 12 bases, and the junction held 7 bases outside the gene matches. The CDR3 spans 14 residues. The CDR3 spells CASSERASGGPQYF. The CDR3 DNA sequence: TGCGCCAGCAGTGAGAGGGCTAGCGGGGGGCCCCAGTATTTT.

In its sample, this clonotype was seen a few times. The V gene is TRBV5-5, the J gene TRBJ2-3; D may be TRBD2 (6 bases). Germline V gives CDR1 SGHKS, CDR2 YYEKEE (reference sequence). V gave up 1 base and J gave up 2 bases, with 17 bases separating them. The CDR3 sequence is 17 residues long. CDR3 loop: CASSLRLAGSNTDTQYF. The CDR3 DNA follows: TGTGCCAGCAGCTTGCGTCTTGCGGGATCAAACACAGATACGCAGTATTTT.

This clonotype was seen a few times. This chain uses TRBV27 with TRBJ1-6; tentatively, D is TRBD1 (5 bases). The CDR3 has 14 residues. Germline V CDR1 and CDR2: MNHEY, SMNVEV (reference sequence). Deletions cut 6 bases from V and 11 bases from J, with 17 bases between. CDR3 nucleotide sequence: TGTGCCAGCAGCGAATCAGGGAAAAGGACACCCCTCCACTTT. Encoded protein: CASSESGKRTPLHF.

In its sample, this clonotype was seen a few times. The V gene is TRBV5-4, the J gene TRBJ2-3; weak D call: TRBD1 (6 bases). CDR3 size: 15 residues. CDR1 and CDR2 (germline): SGHNT, YYREEE (reference sequence). V was pared by 1 base and J by 1 base, with 10 bases between. CDR3 sequence reads: CASSLIPGGTDTQYF. Here the CDR3 DNA reads TGTGCCAGCAGCTTGATCCCAGGGGGCACAGATACGCAGTATTTT.